This T cell receptor beta chain was identified in a study of blood T cell repertoires in COVID-19. Looking at the study overall: Nucleic acid was either cDNA or gDNA, and it came from T cells, B-cell-depleted T cells, or PBMCs.

V gave up 5 bases and J gave up 0 bases; unmatched junction bases: 3. The length of the CDR3 is 15 residues. Germline CDR1 is SGHNT and CDR2 is YENEEA. In the study's own analysis: Researchers report that nucleated cell counts were estimated from reference gene primer amplification. Profiled with immunoSEQ multiplex PCR; TCRdb holds only in-frame clones, not every one. V, J and clone size are those of that table, while D and trimming were read from the DNA. The sample lists a few hundred thousand clones; under 90% were seen once. V usage is TRBV11-3 and J usage is TRBJ2-7; the match to TRBD1 covers 11 bases. Sequenced input: peripheral blood. This TCR was sampled from a man aged 50-60 years with acute or convalescent COVID-19. The CDR3 spells CASSGTGGDSYEQYF. Written as DNA, the CDR3 is TGTGCCAGCAGCGGGACAGGGGGAGACTCCTACGAGCAGTACTTC.